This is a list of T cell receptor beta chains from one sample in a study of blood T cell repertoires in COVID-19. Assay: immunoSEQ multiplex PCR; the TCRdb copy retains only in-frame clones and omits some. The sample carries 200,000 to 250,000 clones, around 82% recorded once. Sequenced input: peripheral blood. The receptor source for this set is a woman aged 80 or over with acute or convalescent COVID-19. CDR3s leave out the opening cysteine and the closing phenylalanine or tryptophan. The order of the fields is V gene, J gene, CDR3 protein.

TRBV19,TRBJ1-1,ATSLYTEAF
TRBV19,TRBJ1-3,ASNTPGGISGNTIY
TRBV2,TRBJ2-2,ASTDRVLTGELF
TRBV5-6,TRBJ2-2,ASSLISGVSGELF
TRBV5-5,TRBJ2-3,ASSPLWGGLAGGTDTQY
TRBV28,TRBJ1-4,ASSLSSGQGEKLF
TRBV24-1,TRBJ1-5,ATSDSRGNQPQH
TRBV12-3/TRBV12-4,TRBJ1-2,ASSLSLYGYT
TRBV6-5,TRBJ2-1,ASRGQYNEQF
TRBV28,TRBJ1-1,ATGGRREASEAF
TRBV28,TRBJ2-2,ASSPGTGTGELF
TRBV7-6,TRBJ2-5,ASSHSGSSGDGETQY
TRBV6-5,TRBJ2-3,ASSYRGTGGPDTQY
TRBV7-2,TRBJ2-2,ASSPHLRDRGRELF
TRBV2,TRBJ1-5,ASSQPPTGGNQPQH
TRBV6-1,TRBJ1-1,ASSETGATEAF
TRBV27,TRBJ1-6,ASSLTNTGYDSPLH
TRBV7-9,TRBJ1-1,ASSLTQGVTEAF
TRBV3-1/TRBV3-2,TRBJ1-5,ASSQDASGVGPQH
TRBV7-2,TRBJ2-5,ASRSTSGGQETQY
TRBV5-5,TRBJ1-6,ASSRTDYLNSPLH
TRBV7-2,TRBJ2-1,ASSLRAGGYNEQF
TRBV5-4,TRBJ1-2,ASSLEGGDGYT
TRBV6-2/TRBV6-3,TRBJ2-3,ASSYETSGGAVDTQY
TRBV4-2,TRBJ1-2,ASSPGGQGVDGYT
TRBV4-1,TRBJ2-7,ASSQRDISYEQY
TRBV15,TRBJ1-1,ATSMEQGVRSEAF
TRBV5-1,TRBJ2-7,ASSLGGQGASYEQY
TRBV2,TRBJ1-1,ASSDYTEAF
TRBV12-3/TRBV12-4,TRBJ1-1,ASSLWGEAEAF
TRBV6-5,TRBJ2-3,ASSKGLAGLV